This T cell receptor beta chain came from a study of blood T cell repertoires in COVID-19. On the study more broadly: Researchers got acute and convalescent COVID-19 samples from the United States, Italy and Spain. Nucleic acid was either cDNA or gDNA, and it came from T cells, B-cell-depleted T cells, or PBMCs.

Data came from immunoSEQ multiplex PCR; TCRdb stores just in-frame clones and leaves some out. Seen here are some 250,000 clones, more than 75% observed once, and the top ten hold roughly a sixth. The CDR3 contains 13 residues. V shed 6 bases and J shed 4 bases, with 12 bases lying between them. Germline V gives CDR1 ENHRY, CDR2 SYGVKD. Enrollees, roughly 18 to 90 years old, lived in some 24 US areas. What the recovered Cohort 3 donors had was two negative PCRs, clearance, or symptom resolution. Sequencing was done on a sample of PBMCs or T cells enriched from blood (not recorded which). The TCR sequence derives from a man aged 18 to 29 who had recovered from COVID-19. The V and J genes are TRBV10-3 and TRBJ1-2; possible D gene TRBD1, 6 bases. The CDR3 coding sequence is TGTGCCATCAGGGACAGTTATCCCTATGGCTACACCTTC. Residues: CAIRDSYPYGYTF.